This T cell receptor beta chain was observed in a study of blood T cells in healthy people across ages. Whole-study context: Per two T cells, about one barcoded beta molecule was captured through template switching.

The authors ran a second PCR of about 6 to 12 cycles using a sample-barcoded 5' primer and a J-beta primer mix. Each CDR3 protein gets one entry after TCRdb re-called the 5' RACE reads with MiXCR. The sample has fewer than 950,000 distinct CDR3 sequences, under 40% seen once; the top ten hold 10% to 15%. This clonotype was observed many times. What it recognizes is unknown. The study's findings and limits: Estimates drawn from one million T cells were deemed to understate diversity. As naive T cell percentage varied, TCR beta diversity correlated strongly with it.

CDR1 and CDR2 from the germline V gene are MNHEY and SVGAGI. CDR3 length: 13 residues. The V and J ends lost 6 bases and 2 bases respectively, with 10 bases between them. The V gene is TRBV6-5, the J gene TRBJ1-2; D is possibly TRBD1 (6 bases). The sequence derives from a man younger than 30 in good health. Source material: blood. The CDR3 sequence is CASRRGANYGYTF. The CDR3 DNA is TGTGCCAGCAGGAGGGGGGCGAACTATGGCTACACCTTC.